This T cell receptor (beta chain) was retrieved from a study of T cell responses to AZD1222 COVID-19 vaccine (dated by TCRdb to about 2021). In terms of the full investigation: Because spike-specific TCR depth and breadth did not differ between the two schedules, AZD1222 recipients who got a second dose at roughly 4 weeks were pooled with those who got a second dose at roughly 12 weeks. A total of 230 or so trial participants underwent TCR sequencing, of whom approximately 210 received two doses of AZD1222 and about 25 received two doses of the MenACWY control vaccine. Enrollment into the trials was organized by age into subgroups of 18-55, 56-69 and 70-plus years, and those subgroups contained 148, 28 and 57 TCR-sequenced participants, respectively. Beyond this particular receptor, the publication reports: CD4 TCRs associated with the vaccine covered the entire spike protein, and the dominant responses were in regions 160-218 and 743-854. Only 5 to 7 AZD1222 recipients were SARS-CoV-2 seropositive at baseline, limiting conclusions about previously exposed vaccinees. No day 14 peak-response samples were available, so repertoires were characterized only after the peak T cell response. After two AZD1222 doses, spike-specific TCR breadth and depth were significantly higher than at day 0 and than in MenACWY recipients. Reportedly, close to half of the unique spike-specific TCRs recognized epitopes lying outside the regions that are mutated in the B.1.351 and B.1.1.7 variants. The 56-69-year group was small, and its depth increase did not reach significance, likely because of low power. Most participants were white British and females outnumbered males, and the authors suggested that clonal diversity may have been underestimated.

On this clone: The target of this receptor is not known. No quality values exist for individual bases; no much larger clone is one base distant.

The CDR3 regions of human TCRbeta chains were analyzed by immunosequencing. Per the authors' processing: TCRs in the repertoires were matched against a reference library of SARS-CoV-2-specific TCRs that had been generated with the MIRA antigen-specificity platform. Breadth meant the fraction of unique TCRs that were SARS-CoV-2-associated, whereas depth meant the fraction of total T cells that were SARS-CoV-2-associated. Using the MIRA data, every spike-specific TCR was mapped to the spike region that the TCR reacted to and assigned to either a CD4 or a CD8 class. Log10-transformed breadth and depth values were compared by one-way ANOVA with Sidak's multiple comparisons tests. TCRdb holds this immuneACCESS table with in-frame rearrangements only. Some clones are missing; in checked studies, unresolved V genes explain under half, and the rest has no known cause. Clone size and V and J calls were adopted from that table, with D and trimming inferred from the DNA. For this sample there are under 75,000 clones; over 75% appear just once. The biggest ten clones account for roughly 17% of the sample.

This specimen's time point label, interpreted: baseline before first vaccination. The vaccinee samples were drawn from two UK trials, COV001 and COV002, one of which was a single-blind randomized controlled phase 2/3 trial testing AZD1222 (ChAdOx1 nCoV-19) in healthy adults. For TCRbeta chain sequencing, PBMC samples were collected from trial participants at day 0 and at day 28 after the second dose. Per the germline V gene, SGHRS is the CDR1 and YFSETQ is the CDR2. Taken from cysteine to phenylalanine, the CDR3 has 15 residues. Left in the record is the CDR3 DNA by itself, 45 bases read in frame from the first base. The junction shows trimming of 0 bases on V and 6 bases on J, plus 15 bases between the germline ends.

The clonotype was recovered from an adult in good health. Material: peripheral blood, obtained on day 0 of AZD1222 vaccination. Recombination connected TRBV5-1 to TRBJ2-5, with a tentative D call of TRBD1 or TRBD2, each matching 6 bases. The DNA sequence is TGCGCCAGCAGCTTGGAGTCGGGGGCGCGAAAGACCCAGTACTTC. Translated, this is CASSLESGARKTQYF.